This TCR beta chain came from a study of T-cell reconstitution after alpha-beta-depleted transplantation in children. The V gene's germline CDR1 is MNHEY and CDR2 SMNVEV (reference sequence). V lost 2 bases, J lost 8 bases, and 9 bases lay in between. The CDR3 totals 13 residues. Unique molecular identifiers tagged the TCRbeta library. MiXCR, run by TCRdb on the PCR reads, gives a single entry per CDR3 protein. Of hundreds of thousands of distinct CDR3 sequences in the sample, 16% were seen once. The origin of this receptor is a human donor who donated a stem cell graft to a child with acute myeloid leukemia. This material consisted of PBMCs from the stem cell graft donor, taken from the stem cell graft. The V gene is TRBV27, the J gene TRBJ1-4; possibly TRBD1 for D (5 bases). CDR3 residues: CASSLGGWEKLFF. In DNA, the CDR3 is TGTGCCAGCAGTTTAGGGGGTTGGGAAAAACTGTTTTTT.